This record concerns one T cell receptor (beta chain) sequence. The data were obtained in a study of technical replicates of blood from a handful of donors. TCRdb's copy holds only in-frame clones and misses some; the assay was immunoSEQ multiplex PCR. The data show 55,000 to 65,000 clones, roughly 93% seen once. J lost 4 bases, V lost 1 base, and 6 bases had no gene match. The CDR3 consists of 15 residues. The V gene's germline CDR1 is SGHAT and CDR2 FQNNGV. The receptor's source is a human donor in good health. Some clones in this sample may be carry-over from other donors' samples. The chain couples TRBV11-2 to TRBJ2-7; 8 bases line up with TRBD1. What was sequenced was PBMCs. CDR3 amino acids: CASSLAGTGRYEQYF. As DNA, the CDR3 is TGTGCCAGCAGCTTAGCCGGGACAGGCCGTTACGAGCAGTACTTC.